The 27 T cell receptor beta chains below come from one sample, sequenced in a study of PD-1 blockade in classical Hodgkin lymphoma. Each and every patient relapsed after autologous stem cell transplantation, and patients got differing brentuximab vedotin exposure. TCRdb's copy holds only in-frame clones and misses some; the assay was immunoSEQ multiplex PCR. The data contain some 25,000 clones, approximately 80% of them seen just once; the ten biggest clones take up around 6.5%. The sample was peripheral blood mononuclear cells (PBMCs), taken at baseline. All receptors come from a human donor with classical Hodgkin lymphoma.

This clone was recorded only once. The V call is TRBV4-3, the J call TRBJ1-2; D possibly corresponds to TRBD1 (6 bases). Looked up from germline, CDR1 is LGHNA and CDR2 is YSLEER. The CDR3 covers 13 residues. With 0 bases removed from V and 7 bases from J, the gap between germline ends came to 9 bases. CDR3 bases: TGCGCCAGCAGCCAAGAGAGGGGGTTTGGCTACACCTTC. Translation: CASSQERGFGYTF.

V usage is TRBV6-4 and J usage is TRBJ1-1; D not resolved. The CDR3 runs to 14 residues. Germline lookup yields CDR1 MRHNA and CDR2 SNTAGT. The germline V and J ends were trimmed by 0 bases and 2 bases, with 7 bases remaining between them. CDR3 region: CASSDSNRNTEAFF. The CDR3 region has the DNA TGTGCCAGCAGTGACTCGAACAGAAACACTGAAGCTTTCTTT.

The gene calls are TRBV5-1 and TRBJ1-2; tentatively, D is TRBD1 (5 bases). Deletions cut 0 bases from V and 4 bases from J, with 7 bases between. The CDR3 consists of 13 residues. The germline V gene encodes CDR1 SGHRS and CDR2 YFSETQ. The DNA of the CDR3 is TGCGCCAGCAGCTTGGATGGGGCCTATGGCTACACCTTC. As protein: CASSLDGAYGYTF.

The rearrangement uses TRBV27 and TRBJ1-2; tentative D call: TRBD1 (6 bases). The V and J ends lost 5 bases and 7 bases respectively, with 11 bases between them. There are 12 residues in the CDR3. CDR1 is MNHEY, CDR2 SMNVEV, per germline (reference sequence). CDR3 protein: CASSGTKGGYTF. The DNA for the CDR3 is TGTGCCAGCAGTGGGACAAAAGGTGGCTACACCTTC.

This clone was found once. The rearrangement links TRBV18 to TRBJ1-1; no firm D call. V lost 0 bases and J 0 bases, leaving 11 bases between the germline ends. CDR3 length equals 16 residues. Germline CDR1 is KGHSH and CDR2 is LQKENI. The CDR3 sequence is CASSPPWGMMNTEAFF. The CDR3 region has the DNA TGTGCCAGCTCACCACCGTGGGGAATGATGAACACTGAAGCTTTCTTT.

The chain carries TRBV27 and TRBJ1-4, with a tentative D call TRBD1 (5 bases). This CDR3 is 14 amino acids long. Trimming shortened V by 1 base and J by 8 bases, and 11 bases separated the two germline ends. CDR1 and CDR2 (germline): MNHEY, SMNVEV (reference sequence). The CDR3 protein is CASSLLGVGEKLFF. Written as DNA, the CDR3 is TGTGCCAGCAGTTTATTGGGGGTAGGGGAAAAACTGTTTTTT.

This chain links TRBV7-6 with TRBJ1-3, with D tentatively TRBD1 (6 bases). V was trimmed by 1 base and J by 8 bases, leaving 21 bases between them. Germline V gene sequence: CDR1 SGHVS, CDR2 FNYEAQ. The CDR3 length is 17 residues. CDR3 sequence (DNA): TGTGCCAGCAGCTTAGGGCCTTCAGGGGCAGAAGGAGACACCATATATTTT. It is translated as CASSLGPSGAEGDTIYF. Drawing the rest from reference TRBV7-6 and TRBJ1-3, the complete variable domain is GAGVSQSPRYKVTKRGQDVALRCDPISGHVSLYWYRQALGQGPEFLTYFNYEAQQDKSGLPNDRFSAERPEGSISTLTIQRTEQRDSAMYRCASSLGPSGAEGDTIYFGEGSWLTVV.

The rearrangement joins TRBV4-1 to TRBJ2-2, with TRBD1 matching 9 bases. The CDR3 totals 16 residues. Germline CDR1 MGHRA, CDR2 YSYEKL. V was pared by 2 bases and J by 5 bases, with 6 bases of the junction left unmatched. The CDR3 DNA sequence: TGCGCCAGCAGCCAAACCGGGACAGGGCCTACCGGGGAGCTGTTTTTT. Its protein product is CASSQTGTGPTGELFF.

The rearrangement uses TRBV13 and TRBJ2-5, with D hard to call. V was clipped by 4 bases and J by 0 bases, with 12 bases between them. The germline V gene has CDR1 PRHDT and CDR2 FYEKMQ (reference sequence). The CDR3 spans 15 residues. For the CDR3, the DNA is TGTGCCAGCAGCTCCGCCATATTGTACCAAGAGACCCAGTACTTC. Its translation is CASSSAILYQETQYF.

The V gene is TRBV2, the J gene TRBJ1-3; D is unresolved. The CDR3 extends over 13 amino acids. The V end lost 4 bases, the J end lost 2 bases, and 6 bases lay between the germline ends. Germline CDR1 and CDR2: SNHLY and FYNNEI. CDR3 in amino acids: CASSVDPGNTIYF. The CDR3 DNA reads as TGTGCCAGCAGTGTGGACCCTGGAAACACCATATATTTT.

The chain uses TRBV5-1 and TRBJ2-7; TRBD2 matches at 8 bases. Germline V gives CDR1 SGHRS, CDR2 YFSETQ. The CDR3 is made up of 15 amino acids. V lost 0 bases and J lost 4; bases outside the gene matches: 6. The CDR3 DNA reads TGCGCCAGCAGCTTGGTGGTAGCGGGGAGGTACGAGCAGTACTTC. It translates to CASSLVVAGRYEQYF.

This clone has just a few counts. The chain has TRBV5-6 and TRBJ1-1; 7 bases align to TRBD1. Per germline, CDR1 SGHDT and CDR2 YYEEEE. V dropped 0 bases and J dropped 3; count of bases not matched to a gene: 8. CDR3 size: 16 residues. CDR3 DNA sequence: TGTGCCAGCAGCTTGGCCAGGGGGAGTGTTTACACTGAAGCTTTCTTT. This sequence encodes CASSLARGSVYTEAFF. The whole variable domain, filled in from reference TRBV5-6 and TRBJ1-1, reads DAGVTQSPTHLIKTRGQQVTLRCSPKSGHDTVSWYQQALGQGPQFIFQYYEEEERQRGNFPDRFSGHQFPNYSSELNVNALLLGDSALYLCASSLARGSVYTEAFFGQGTRLTVV.

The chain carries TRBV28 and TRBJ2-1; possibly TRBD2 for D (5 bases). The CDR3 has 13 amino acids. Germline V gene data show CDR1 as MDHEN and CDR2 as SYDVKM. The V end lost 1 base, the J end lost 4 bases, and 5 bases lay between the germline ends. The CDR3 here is CASSLSGYNEQFF. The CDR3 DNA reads TGTGCCAGCAGTTTATCGGGGTACAATGAGCAGTTCTTC.

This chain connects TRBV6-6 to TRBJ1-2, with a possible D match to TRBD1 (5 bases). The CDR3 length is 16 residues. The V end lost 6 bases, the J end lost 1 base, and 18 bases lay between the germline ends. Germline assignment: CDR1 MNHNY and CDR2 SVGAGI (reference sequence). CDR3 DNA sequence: TGTGCCAGCAGACACCAAACGGGACGGATTAACTATGGCTACACCTTC. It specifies CASRHQTGRINYGYTF.

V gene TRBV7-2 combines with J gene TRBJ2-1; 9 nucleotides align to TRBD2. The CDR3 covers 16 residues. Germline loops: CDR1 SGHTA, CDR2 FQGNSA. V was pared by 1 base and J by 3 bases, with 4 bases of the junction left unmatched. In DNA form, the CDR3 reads TGTGCCAGCAGCTTAGTGGGGACTAGCAACTACAATGAGCAGTTCTTC. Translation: CASSLVGTSNYNEQFF.

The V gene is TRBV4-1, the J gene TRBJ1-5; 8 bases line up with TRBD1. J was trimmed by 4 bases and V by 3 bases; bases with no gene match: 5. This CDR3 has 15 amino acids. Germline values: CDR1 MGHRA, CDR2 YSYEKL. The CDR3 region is CASSHSTGANQPQHF. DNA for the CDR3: TGCGCCAGCAGCCACTCGACAGGGGCAAATCAGCCCCAGCATTTT.

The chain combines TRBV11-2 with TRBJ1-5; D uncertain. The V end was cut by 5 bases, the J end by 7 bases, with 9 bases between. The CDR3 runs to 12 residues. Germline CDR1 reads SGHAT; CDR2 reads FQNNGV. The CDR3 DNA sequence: TGTGCCAGCAGCAATTTACTCCAGCCCCAGCATTTT. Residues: CASSNLLQPQHF.

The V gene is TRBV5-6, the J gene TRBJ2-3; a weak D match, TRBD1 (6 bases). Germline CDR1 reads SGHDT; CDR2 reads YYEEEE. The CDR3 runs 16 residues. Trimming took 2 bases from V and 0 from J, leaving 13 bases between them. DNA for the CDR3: TGTGCCAGCAGCTTCCCCAACAGGGCTAGCACAGATACGCAGTATTTT. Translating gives CASSFPNRASTDTQYF.

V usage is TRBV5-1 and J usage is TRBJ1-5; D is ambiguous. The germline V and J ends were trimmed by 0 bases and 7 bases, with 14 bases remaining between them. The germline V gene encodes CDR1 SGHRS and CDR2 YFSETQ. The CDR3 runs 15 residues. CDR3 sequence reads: CASSLGGALYQPQHF. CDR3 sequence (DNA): TGCGCCAGCAGCTTGGGCGGTGCCTTATACCAGCCCCAGCATTTT.

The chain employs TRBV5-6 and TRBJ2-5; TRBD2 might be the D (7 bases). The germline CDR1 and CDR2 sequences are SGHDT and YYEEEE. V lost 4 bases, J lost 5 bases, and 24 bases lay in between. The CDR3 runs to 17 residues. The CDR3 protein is CASSPTEAGALQETQYF. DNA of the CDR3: TGTGCCAGCAGCCCGACCGAGGCGGGGGCCTTGCAGGAGACCCAGTACTTC. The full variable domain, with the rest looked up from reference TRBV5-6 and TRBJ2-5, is DAGVTQSPTHLIKTRGQQVTLRCSPKSGHDTVSWYQQALGQGPQFIFQYYEEEERQRGNFPDRFSGHQFPNYSSELNVNALLLGDSALYLCASSPTEAGALQETQYFGPGTRLLVL.

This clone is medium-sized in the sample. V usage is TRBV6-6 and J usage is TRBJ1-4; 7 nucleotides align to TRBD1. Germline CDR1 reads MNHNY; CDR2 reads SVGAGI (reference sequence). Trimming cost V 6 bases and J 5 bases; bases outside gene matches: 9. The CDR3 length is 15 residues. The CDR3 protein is CASSAVGTVNEKLFF. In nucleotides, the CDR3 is TGTGCCAGCAGCGCTGTAGGGACAGTGAATGAAAAACTGTTTTTT.

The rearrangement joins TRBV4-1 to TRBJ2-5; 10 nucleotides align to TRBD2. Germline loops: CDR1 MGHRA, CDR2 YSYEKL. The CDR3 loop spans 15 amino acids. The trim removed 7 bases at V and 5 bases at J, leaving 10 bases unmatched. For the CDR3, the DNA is TGCGCCAGCACCCTTAGCGGGGGGTACGGGGAGACCCAGTACTTC. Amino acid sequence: CASTLSGGYGETQYF.

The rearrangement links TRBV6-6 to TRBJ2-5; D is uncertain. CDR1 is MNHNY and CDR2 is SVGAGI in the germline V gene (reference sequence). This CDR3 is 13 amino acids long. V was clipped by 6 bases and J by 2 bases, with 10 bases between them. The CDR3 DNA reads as TGTGCCAGCAGCAGACACCTACAAGAGACCCAGTACTTC. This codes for CASSRHLQETQYF.

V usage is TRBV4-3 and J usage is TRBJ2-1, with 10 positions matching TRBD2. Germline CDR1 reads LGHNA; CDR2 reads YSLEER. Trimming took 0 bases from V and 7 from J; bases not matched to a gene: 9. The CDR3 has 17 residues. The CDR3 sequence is CASSQDRASGGLNEQFF. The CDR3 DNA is TGCGCCAGCAGCCAAGATCGGGCTAGCGGGGGACTAAATGAGCAGTTCTTC.

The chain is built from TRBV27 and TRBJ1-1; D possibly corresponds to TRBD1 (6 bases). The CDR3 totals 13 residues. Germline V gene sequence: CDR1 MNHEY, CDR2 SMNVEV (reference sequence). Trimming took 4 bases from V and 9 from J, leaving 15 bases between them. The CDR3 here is CASSWTGGRKAFF. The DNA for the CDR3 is TGTGCCAGCAGTTGGACCGGGGGGCGCAAAGCTTTCTTT.

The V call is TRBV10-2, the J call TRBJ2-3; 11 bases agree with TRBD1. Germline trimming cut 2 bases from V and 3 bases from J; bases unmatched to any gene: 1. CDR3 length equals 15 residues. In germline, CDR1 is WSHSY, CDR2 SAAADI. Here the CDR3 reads CASSEGTGGTDTQYF. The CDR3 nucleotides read TGCGCCAGCAGTGAGGGGACAGGGGGAACAGATACGCAGTATTTT.

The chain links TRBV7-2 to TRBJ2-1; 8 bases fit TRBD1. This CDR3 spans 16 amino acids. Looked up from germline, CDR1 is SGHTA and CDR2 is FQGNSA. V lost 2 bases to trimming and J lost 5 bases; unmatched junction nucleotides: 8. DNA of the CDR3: TGTGCCAGCAGCTTATACAGGGGGAAAGGGAACAATGAGCAGTTCTTC. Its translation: CASSLYRGKGNNEQFF.